This T cell receptor (beta chain) comes out of a study of T cell responses to AZD1222 COVID-19 vaccine. Germline V gene lookup returns CDR1 MNHEY and CDR2 SMNVEV (reference sequence). CDR3 length: 15 residues. The V and J ends lost 5 bases and 4 bases respectively, with 14 bases between them. Repertoires were generated with immunoSEQ multiplex PCR, while TCRdb's copy carries only in-frame clones and drops some. The sample holds about 150,000 clones, about nine tenths seen once. This chain connects TRBV27 to TRBJ2-2, with D perhaps TRBD1 (6 bases). The clonotype originates from an adult in good health. The sequenced sample was peripheral blood, obtained on day 0 of AZD1222 vaccination. CDR3 protein: CASSVNRVPTGELFF. The CDR3 DNA is TGTGCCAGCAGTGTGAACAGGGTTCCCACCGGGGAGCTGTTTTTT.